These 9 T cell receptor beta chains came from one sample sequenced in a study of cytomegalovirus exposure and HLA in healthy donors. Use of 60 Vbeta and 13 Jbeta primers characterized the PCR. TCRdb's copy holds only in-frame clones and misses some; the assay was immunoSEQ multiplex PCR. Of tens of thousands of clones listed, around four fifths are singletons. The sequenced sample consisted of PBMCs. Receptors originate from a male donor in good health and CMV-seropositive.

The chain recombines TRBV4-2 with TRBJ2-6; 11 nucleotides match TRBD1. V lost 1 base, J lost 0 bases, and 17 bases stayed unmatched. Looked up from germline, CDR1 is LGHNA and CDR2 is YNFKEQ. The CDR3 has 23 amino acids. The CDR3 bases are TGTGCCAGCAGCCAAGTTATTCGTTCGGGCCGCGGGACAGGGGGCTCTGGGGCCAACGTCCTGACTTTC. Amino acid sequence: CASSQVIRSGRGTGGSGANVLTF.

The rearrangement links TRBV9 to TRBJ1-1; unclear D gene. The CDR3 is made up of 13 amino acids. The germline V gene encodes CDR1 SGDLS and CDR2 YYNGEE. Deletions cut 3 bases from V and 4 bases from J, with 10 bases between. The CDR3 DNA sequence: TGTGCCAGCAGCGGCTACACGGGCACTGAAGCTTTCTTT. Translation: CASSGYTGTEAFF.

CDR3 sequence (DNA): TGTGCCAGCAGTTTGGGGCTTAGGGCCCAGCATTTT. Translation gives CASSLGLRAQHF. The chain links TRBV28 to TRBJ1-5; TRBD1 is a possible D gene (5 bases). V dropped 3 bases and J dropped 11 bases, with 11 bases sitting between them. Looked up from germline, CDR1 is MDHEN and CDR2 is SYDVKM. There are 12 residues in the CDR3.

The chain has TRBV13 and TRBJ1-1; 7 nucleotides match TRBD1. Germline V gene data show CDR1 as PRHDT and CDR2 as FYEKMQ (reference sequence). With 4 bases clipped from V and 0 bases from J, the junction kept 20 bases outside the gene matches. This CDR3 region has 20 residues. CDR3 amino acids: CASSSLPRTVPTGVNTEAFF. In nucleotides, the CDR3 is TGTGCCAGCAGCTCCCTTCCCCGGACAGTCCCCACAGGGGTGAACACTGAAGCTTTCTTT.

J is TRBJ1-4 and V is TRBV30, with TRBD1 identical over 7 bases. The length of the CDR3 is 15 residues. Germline V lookup: CDR1 GTSNPN, CDR2 SVGIG (reference sequence). The J segment lost 8 bases and the V segment lost 0 bases, leaving 9 bases of the junction unmatched. The CDR3 region has the DNA TGTGCCTGGAGTGTGAGAGGGGGCGCCGACGAAAAACTGTTTTTT. This sequence encodes CAWSVRGGADEKLFF. Using reference TRBV30 and TRBJ1-4 for the parts outside the CDR3, the full variable domain is SQTIHQWPATLVQPVGSPLSLECTVEGTSNPNLYWYRQAAGRGLQLLFYSVGIGQISSEVPQNLSASRPQDRQFILSSKKLLLSDSGFYLCAWSVRGGADEKLFFGSGTQLSVL.

The chain couples TRBV6-5 to TRBJ1-4; no firm D call. This CDR3 has 15 amino acids. Germline CDR1 and CDR2: MNHEY and SVGAGI. Trimming removed 3 bases at V and 8 bases at J, with 16 bases between. Written as DNA, the CDR3 is TGTGCCAGCAGTTATTCCCCCTACCAAAGAGAAAAACTGTTTTTT. This sequence encodes CASSYSPYQREKLFF.

V and J are TRBV28 and TRBJ2-7, with 7 nucleotides matching TRBD1. Per the germline V gene, CDR1 is MDHEN and CDR2 is SYDVKM. Trimming took 1 base from V and 7 from J; bases not matched to a gene: 7. The CDR3 contains 14 residues. CDR3 region: CASSLLDRSGEQYF. CDR3 DNA: TGTGCCAGCAGTTTATTGGACAGGTCGGGGGAGCAGTACTTC. Full variable domain (missing parts from reference TRBV28 and TRBJ2-7): DVKVTQSSRYLVKRTGEKVFLECVQDMDHENMFWYRQDPGLGLRLIYFSYDVKMKEKGDIPEGYSVSREKKERFSLILESASTNQTSMYLCASSLLDRSGEQYFGPGTRLTVT.

The V gene is TRBV5-1, the J gene TRBJ2-7; no clear D gene. Trimming took off 4 bases at V and 2 bases at J, with 10 bases between the two ends. Germline CDR1 and CDR2: SGHRS and YFSETQ. The length of the CDR3 is 13 residues. CDR3 region: CASSRDQAYEQYF. In nucleotides, the CDR3 is TGCGCCAGCAGCAGAGACCAGGCCTACGAGCAGTACTTC.

The chain combines TRBV19 with TRBJ2-1; D is perhaps TRBD1 (5 bases). The length of the CDR3 is 15 residues. V was clipped by 2 bases and J by 0 bases, with 8 bases between them. Germline lookup yields CDR1 LNHDA and CDR2 SQIVND (reference sequence). For the CDR3, the DNA is TGTGCCAGTAGTATATTTGGGGCCTCCTACAATGAGCAGTTCTTC. Residues: CASSIFGASYNEQFF.